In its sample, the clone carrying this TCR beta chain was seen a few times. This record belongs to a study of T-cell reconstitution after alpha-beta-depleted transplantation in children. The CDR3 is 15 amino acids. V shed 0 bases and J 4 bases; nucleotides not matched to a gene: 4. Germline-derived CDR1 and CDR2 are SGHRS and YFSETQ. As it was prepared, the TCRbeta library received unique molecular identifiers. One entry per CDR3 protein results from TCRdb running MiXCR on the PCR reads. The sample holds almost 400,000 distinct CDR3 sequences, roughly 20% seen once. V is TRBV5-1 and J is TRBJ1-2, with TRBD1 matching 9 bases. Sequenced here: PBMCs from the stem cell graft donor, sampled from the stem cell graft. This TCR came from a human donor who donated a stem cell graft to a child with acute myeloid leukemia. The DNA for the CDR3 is TGCGCCAGCAGCTTGGACCTGGGACAGGGCTATGGCTACACCTTC. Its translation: CASSLDLGQGYGYTF.